This T cell receptor beta chain was identified during a study of Graves' ophthalmopathy and Graves' hyperthyroidism. Study-level points and caveats: For separating ophthalmopathy from stable hyperthyroidism, a 13-signature model gave over 85% sensitivity and 75% to 83% specificity.

As to this clonotype: Its antigen is currently unknown.

Germline V gene lookup returns CDR1 MDHEN and CDR2 SYDVKM. J was trimmed by 0 bases and V by 6 bases; bases with no gene match: 12. The length of the CDR3 is 18 residues. The TCR beta CDR3 regions underwent amplification from RNA transcripts. First-round RT-PCR employed HTBI primers, with a second-round multiplex PCR after it. TCRdb passed the multiplex PCR reads through MiXCR, listing each CDR3 protein once. The sample includes a few hundred thousand distinct CDR3 sequences, 15% to 20% of them seen just once. The sequence came from an adult man with Graves' ophthalmopathy. The source material was peripheral blood. The chain couples TRBV28 to TRBJ1-5; 9 bases fit TRBD1. The CDR3 coding sequence is TGTGCCAGCAGGTCGGGACAGGGAAGGGGAATTAGCAATCAGCCCCAGCATTTT. Translation gives CASRSGQGRGISNQPQHF.